These 27 T cell receptor beta chains share one sample of origin, sequenced in a study of blood T cell repertoires in COVID-19. Repertoires were generated with immunoSEQ multiplex PCR, while TCRdb's copy carries only in-frame clones and drops some. The sample includes under 350,000 clones, 86% of them seen just once. Sequencing was performed on PBMCs or T cells enriched from blood (not recorded which). The receptors derive from a woman between 18 and 30 years old who had recovered from COVID-19.

In regard to this clone: At one boundary the junction diverges from the germline segment, which might be a read error. The genes are TRBV5-8 and TRBJ2-3; 12 bases align to TRBD2. From germline, CDR1 is SGHTS and CDR2 YDEGEE. The CDR3 runs 12 residues. The CDR3 coding sequence is TGTGCCAGCAGCTTTAGACTAGCGGGGGCATTTTTT. Translated, it gives CASSFRLAGAFF.

The rearrangement links TRBV4-1 to TRBJ1-2; TRBD1 is a possible D gene (5 bases). Germline values: CDR1 MGHRA, CDR2 YSYEKL. The ends were cut back, 0 bases at V and 0 bases at J, with 8 bases in the middle. This CDR3 is built from 15 residues. CDR3 protein: CASSQEGGSNYGYTF. CDR3 in DNA: TGCGCCAGCAGCCAAGAGGGGGGTTCTAACTATGGCTACACCTTC.

The chain couples TRBV9 to TRBJ2-1; 10 bases fit TRBD2. The CDR3 totals 16 residues. CDR1 and CDR2 from the germline V gene are SGDLS and YYNGEE. V lost 0 bases, J lost 4 bases, and 4 bases stayed unmatched. CDR3: CASSVELAGSYNEQFF. The CDR3 nucleotides read TGTGCCAGCAGCGTAGAACTAGCGGGGTCTTACAATGAGCAGTTCTTC.

A few counts support this clone. V gene TRBV11-3 combines with J gene TRBJ1-1, with 12 positions matching TRBD1. The CDR3 loop spans 16 amino acids. Looked up from germline, CDR1 is SGHNT and CDR2 is YENEEA. V shed 5 bases and J 2 bases; nucleotides not matched to a gene: 6. The CDR3 sequence: CASSDPGQGANTEAFF. Written as DNA, the CDR3 is TGTGCCAGCAGCGACCCGGGACAGGGGGCTAACACTGAAGCTTTCTTT. Looking up the rest from reference TRBV11-3 and TRBJ1-1 gives the full variable domain: EAGVVQSPRYKIIEKKQPVAFWCNPISGHNTLYWYLQNLGQGPELLIRYENEEAVDDSQLPKDRFSAERLKGVDSTLKIQPAELGDSAVYLCASSDPGQGANTEAFFGQGTRLTVV.

The chain recombines TRBV27 with TRBJ2-3; 10 positions agree with TRBD1. Germline CDR1 MNHEY, CDR2 SMNVEV (reference sequence). With V trimmed by 6 bases and J by 1 base, 4 bases remained unmatched. This CDR3 has 15 amino acids. DNA of the CDR3: TGTGCCAGCAGGTCCGGGACAGGGGGCACAGATACGCAGTATTTT. Its translation: CASRSGTGGTDTQYF.

This clone was detected once. The V and J genes are TRBV7-2 and TRBJ1-4; D is possibly TRBD1 (6 bases). Trimming pared 6 bases from V and 8 bases from J, leaving 10 bases between. CDR3 size: 12 residues. Germline V CDR1 and CDR2: SGHTA, FQGNSA. This chain's CDR3 is CASRRGGEKLFF. In nucleotides, the CDR3 is TGTGCCAGCAGAAGGGGGGGAGAAAAACTGTTTTTT. The full variable domain, its missing parts supplied by reference TRBV7-2 and TRBJ1-4, is GAGVSQSPSNKVTEKGKDVELRCDPISGHTALYWYRQSLGQGLEFLIYFQGNSAPDKSGLPSDRFSAERTGGSVSTLTIQRTQQEDSAVYLCASRRGGEKLFFGSGTQLSVL.

This sequence joins TRBV7-2 and TRBJ1-2; tentatively, D is TRBD1 (5 bases). There are 17 residues in the CDR3. With 5 bases removed from V and 1 base from J, the gap between germline ends came to 20 bases. Germline V gives CDR1 SGHTA, CDR2 FQGNSA. CDR3 coding DNA: TGTGCCAGCAGCCTCGATTGGGGGGGTTACCTTAACTATGGCTACACCTTC. Translated, it gives CASSLDWGGYLNYGYTF.

The rearrangement joins TRBV5-4 to TRBJ2-3; TRBD2 agrees at 8 bases. The junction had 7 bases not matched to a gene; V was cut back by 4 bases and J by 3 bases. The CDR3 is 15 residues long. Per the germline V gene, CDR1 is SGHNT and CDR2 is YYREEE (reference sequence). The CDR3 nucleotides are TGTGCCAGCAGCCTCGGGGGGGCGACGACAGATACGCAGTATTTT. Its translation: CASSLGGATTDTQYF.

The rearrangement links TRBV28 to TRBJ2-3; 9 bases agree with TRBD2. This CDR3 comprises 18 residues. Losses at the gene ends were 4 bases for V and 5 bases for J; bases not matched to a gene: 16. Germline V gene lookup returns CDR1 MDHEN and CDR2 SYDVKM. The CDR3, as DNA: TGTGCCAGCAGTTATAGCGGGAGAGGGAGAGTGGGAGTAGATACGCAGTATTTT. It codes for CASSYSGRGRVGVDTQYF.

The CDR3: CASSQVAGPNTEAFF. CDR3 sequence (DNA): TGCGCCAGCAGCCAAGTTGCAGGGCCAAACACTGAAGCTTTCTTT. The rearrangement links TRBV4-1 to TRBJ1-1; weak D call: TRBD1 (5 bases). Per germline, CDR1 MGHRA and CDR2 YSYEKL. The CDR3 totals 15 residues. The ends were cut back, 1 base at V and 2 bases at J, with 11 bases in the middle.

This clone was seen a few times. The chain uses TRBV7-3 and TRBJ2-3; D unresolved. Trimming cost V 5 bases and J 15 bases, with 18 bases left between them. CDR3 length: 12 amino acids. CDR1 is SGHTA and CDR2 is FQGTGA in the germline V gene. The CDR3 spells CASSPDFDRIYF. CDR3 nucleotides: TGTGCCAGCAGCCCAGACTTCGACCGGATATATTTT.

This chain joins TRBV3-1 (or the pseudogene TRBV3-2) and TRBJ1-6; 7 nucleotides align to TRBD1. The CDR3 sequence is 17 residues long. Germline CDR1 is LGHDT and CDR2 is YNNKEL (reference sequence). The V segment lost 8 bases and the J segment 4 bases; nucleotides outside the gene matches: 14. In DNA, the CDR3 is TGTGCCAGCGGACGACAGGGACCGAATGTATATAATTCACCCCTCCACTTT. Translating gives CASGRQGPNVYNSPLHF.

This chain connects TRBV5-6 to TRBJ2-2; D gene uncertain. V lost 4 bases and J 6 bases, leaving 7 bases between the germline ends. This CDR3 region has 12 residues. Germline loops: CDR1 SGHDT, CDR2 YYEEEE. CDR3 protein: CASSPGPGELFF. CDR3 DNA: TGTGCCAGCAGCCCGGGTCCCGGGGAGCTGTTTTTT.

This clone showed up just once. The V call is TRBV12-5, the J call TRBJ1-1; 8 bases map to TRBD1. The germline gives CDR1 LGHNT, CDR2 FRNRAP. The trim removed 10 bases at V and 2 bases at J, leaving 12 bases unmatched. This CDR3 spans 15 amino acids. The CDR3, as DNA: TGTGCTATCCCTCTGGGCGGACAGGGAAACACTGAAGCTTTCTTT. Protein: CAIPLGGQGNTEAFF.

This clone came up a few times. The CDR3 loop is CASSLDQLRLYEQYF. Here the CDR3 DNA reads TGTGCCAGCAGCTTAGATCAACTTAGACTCTACGAGCAGTACTTC. The chain links TRBV11-2 to TRBJ2-7; D is uncertain. Germline assignment: CDR1 SGHAT and CDR2 FQNNGV. This CDR3 is 15 amino acids long. The ends were cut back, 0 bases at V and 3 bases at J, with 12 bases in the middle.

J is TRBJ1-2 and V is TRBV28, with 10 bases that match TRBD1. After removal of 5 bases from V and 2 bases from J, the junction contained 2 bases not matched to a gene. Germline CDR1 is MDHEN and CDR2 is SYDVKM. The CDR3 runs to 14 residues. CDR3 region: CASSGGQGNYGYTF. The CDR3 bases are TGTGCCAGCAGTGGGGGACAGGGGAACTATGGCTACACCTTC.

The V and J genes are TRBV9 and TRBJ1-1; 7 positions agree with TRBD1. Germline values: CDR1 SGDLS, CDR2 YYNGEE. The CDR3 sequence is 15 residues long. After removal of 4 bases from V and 1 base from J, the junction contained 7 bases not matched to a gene. CDR3 bases: TGTGCCAGCAGCTCAACCTCAGGGGGGAACACTGAAGCTTTCTTT. Translating gives CASSSTSGGNTEAFF.

The V and J genes are TRBV13 and TRBJ1-2; no clear D. The CDR3 sequence is 14 residues long. Germline loops: CDR1 PRHDT, CDR2 FYEKMQ (reference sequence). Trimming took off 3 bases at V and 2 bases at J, with 10 bases between the two ends. The CDR3 protein is CASSFETGNYGYTF. In nucleotides, the CDR3 is TGTGCCAGCAGCTTTGAGACGGGGAACTATGGCTACACCTTC.

This clone has only one observation. CDR3 loop: CASSILLRGSGYTF. CDR3 coding DNA: TGTGCCAGTAGTATCCTGCTGCGGGGTTCCGGCTACACCTTC. The rearrangement links TRBV19 to TRBJ1-2; D is unresolved. Germline CDR1 is LNHDA and CDR2 is SQIVND (reference sequence). The CDR3 has 14 residues. V was pared by 3 bases and J by 8 bases, with 16 bases between.

This clone came up once. J is TRBJ2-5 and V is TRBV20-1; 10 bases match TRBD1. The CDR3 totals 14 residues. The V and J ends lost 3 bases and 2 bases, in that order; junction bases with no gene match: 3. CDR1 is DFQATT and CDR2 is SNEGSKA in the germline V gene (reference sequence). The CDR3 DNA follows: TGCAGTGCTAGTTGGACAGGGGGACAAGAGACCCAGTACTTC. Translating it yields CSASWTGGQETQYF.

This clone was seen once. The gene calls are TRBV10-2 and TRBJ1-2; a possible D gene is TRBD1 (5 bases). The CDR3 has 13 residues. V lost 10 bases and J lost 4, with 16 bases in between. The germline CDR1 and CDR2 sequences are WSHSY and SAAADI. The CDR3 DNA reads TGCGCCACCCTGGAGTACCAGGGCTATGGCTACACCTTC. Translating it yields CATLEYQGYGYTF.

The chain is built from TRBV28 and TRBJ2-1; 10 bases are shared with TRBD2. V dropped 5 bases and J dropped 8; count of bases not matched to a gene: 12. Germline CDR1 is MDHEN and CDR2 is SYDVKM. The CDR3 extends over 16 amino acids. The CDR3 bases are TGTGCCAGCAGTCAACCAGCGGGAGGGCCCTCGGATGAGCAGTTCTTC. Translation: CASSQPAGGPSDEQFF.

The CDR3 bases are TGTGCCAGCTCACCATGGGGACAGGGGGCGAGTATCTACTCCTACAATGAGCAGTTCTTC. As protein: CASSPWGQGASIYSYNEQFF. The chain uses TRBV18 and TRBJ2-1; TRBD1 matches at 12 bases. This CDR3 region has 20 residues. The J segment lost 0 bases and the V segment lost 2 bases, leaving 11 bases of the junction unmatched. Germline CDR1 KGHSH, CDR2 LQKENI.

This chain links TRBV11-2 with TRBJ1-5; D gene unclear. The CDR3 is made up of 16 amino acids. Germline V gene sequence: CDR1 SGHAT, CDR2 FQNNGV. The V end lost 2 bases, the J end lost 0 bases, and 11 bases lay between the germline ends. In DNA, the CDR3 is TGTGCCAGCAGCTTATGGGCCGGGAATAGCAATCAGCCCCAGCATTTT. It translates to CASSLWAGNSNQPQHF.

This clone was recorded a few times. The J gene is TRBJ1-2, the V gene TRBV5-4; a weak D match, TRBD1 (5 bases). CDR3 length equals 13 residues. Between the trimmed V and J ends, which lost 0 bases and 4 bases, there was a span of 7 bases. Germline CDR1 reads SGHNT; CDR2 reads YYREEE (reference sequence). CDR3 amino acids: CASSLGTLYGYTF. As DNA, the CDR3 is TGTGCCAGCAGCTTGGGGACACTCTATGGCTACACCTTC.

The rearrangement joins TRBV27 to TRBJ2-1, with 14 bases identical to TRBD2. V lost 5 bases and J lost 4; bases outside the gene matches: 7. The CDR3 is made up of 17 amino acids. Germline values: CDR1 MNHEY, CDR2 SMNVEV (reference sequence). CDR3 residues: CASSPGTSGGLYNEQFF. The CDR3 DNA sequence: TGTGCCAGCAGTCCCGGGACTAGCGGGGGCCTATACAATGAGCAGTTCTTC.

J is TRBJ2-1 and V is TRBV30; 9 nucleotides align to TRBD2. This CDR3 is 16 amino acids long. Germline values: CDR1 GTSNPN, CDR2 SVGIG (reference sequence). The V gene end was trimmed by 3 bases and the J gene end by 7 bases; junction bases not matched to a gene: 13. The CDR3 here is CAWRALRREGINEQFF. The CDR3 coding sequence is TGTGCCTGGAGGGCTCTTCGGCGGGAGGGCATAAATGAGCAGTTCTTC.